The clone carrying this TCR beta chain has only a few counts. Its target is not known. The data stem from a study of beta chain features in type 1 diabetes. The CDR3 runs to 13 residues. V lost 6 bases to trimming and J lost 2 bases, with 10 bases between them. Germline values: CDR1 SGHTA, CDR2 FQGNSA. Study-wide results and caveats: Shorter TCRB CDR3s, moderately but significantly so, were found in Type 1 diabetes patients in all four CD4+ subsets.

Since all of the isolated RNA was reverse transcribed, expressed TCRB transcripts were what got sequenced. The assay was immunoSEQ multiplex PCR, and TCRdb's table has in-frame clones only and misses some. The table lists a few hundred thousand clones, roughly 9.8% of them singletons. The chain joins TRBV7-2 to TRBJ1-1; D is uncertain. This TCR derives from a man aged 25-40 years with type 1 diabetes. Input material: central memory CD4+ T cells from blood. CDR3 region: CASRLQRNTEAFF. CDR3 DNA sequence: TGTGCCAGCAGACTACAGAGAAACACTGAAGCTTTCTTT.